A single sample is the source of the 24 T cell receptor beta chains below, sequenced in a study of blood T cell repertoires in COVID-19. The data were produced by immunoSEQ multiplex PCR, yet TCRdb's version contains in-frame clones alone and is incomplete. The repertoire holds tens of thousands of clones, with 76% as singletons. Input material: peripheral blood. Receptors were obtained from a man between 60 and 75 years old with COVID-19, enrolled during active disease.

V is TRBV6-1 and J is TRBJ2-7; TRBD2 matches at 7 bases. J gave up 4 bases and V 1 base, and 10 bases lay outside the gene matches. The CDR3 spans 16 residues. The V gene's germline CDR1 is MNHNS and CDR2 SASEGT. DNA for the CDR3: TGTGCCAGCAGTGAAGAGCGGGACCCGTCGGTATACGAGCAGTACTTC. Its protein is CASSEERDPSVYEQYF.

This rearrangement joins TRBV20-1 to TRBJ1-4, with D unclear. The CDR3 totals 11 residues. V lost 1 base and J lost 8, with 5 bases in between. The germline V gene has CDR1 DFQATT and CDR2 SNEGSKA (reference sequence). This CDR3 reads CSARGREKLFF. Written as DNA, the CDR3 is TGCAGTGCTAGAGGGCGGGAAAAACTGTTTTTT.

The gene calls are TRBV6-6 and TRBJ1-5, with D possibly matching TRBD1 (5 bases). V was pared by 6 bases and J by 5 bases, with 14 bases between. Germline V gene lookup returns CDR1 MNHNY and CDR2 SVGAGI (reference sequence). This CDR3 has 14 residues. CDR3 in DNA: TGTGCCAGCAGCTCCGGGGGGGGGTATCAGCCCCAGCATTTT. It translates to CASSSGGGYQPQHF.

The chain employs TRBV12-5 and TRBJ1-6; tentative D call: TRBD1 (5 bases). Germline lookup yields CDR1 LGHNT and CDR2 FRNRAP. The CDR3 is 14 residues long. The V end lost 1 base, the J end lost 9 bases, and 10 bases lay between the germline ends. The CDR3 sequence: CASGLETASSPLHF. The CDR3 region has the DNA TGTGCTAGTGGTTTGGAGACAGCGAGTTCACCCCTCCACTTT.

CDR3 in amino acids: CASSYSYGALNEQFF. Written as DNA, the CDR3 is TGTGCCAGCAGTTATTCCTACGGAGCTCTAAATGAGCAGTTCTTC. The chain carries TRBV6-5 and TRBJ2-1; D not resolved. The CDR3 is made up of 15 amino acids. Trimming removed 3 bases from V and 7 bases from J, with 16 bases in between. Germline V CDR1 and CDR2: MNHEY, SVGAGI.

The rearrangement joins TRBV6-5 to TRBJ1-2, with D possibly being TRBD1 (6 bases). This CDR3 region has 15 residues. V lost 5 bases to trimming and J lost 4 bases, with 17 bases between them. Germline values: CDR1 MNHEY, CDR2 SVGAGI. The CDR3 sequence is CASSPRDTSPYGYTF. The CDR3, as DNA: TGTGCCAGCAGTCCCCGGGACACAAGTCCCTATGGCTACACCTTC.

CDR3 protein: CASRLQGRGDTQYF. Here the CDR3 DNA reads TGTGCCAGCAGATTACAGGGCCGAGGTGATACCCAGTACTTC. The V and J genes are TRBV2 and TRBJ2-5; D might be TRBD1 (6 bases). Germline-derived CDR1 and CDR2 are SNHLY and FYNNEI. The CDR3 consists of 14 residues. V lost 6 bases, J lost 8 bases, and 19 bases lay in between.

This clone was detected once. This chain uses TRBV12-5 with TRBJ2-1; perhaps TRBD2 as D (6 bases). Germline V gene sequence: CDR1 LGHNT, CDR2 FRNRAP. Trimming pared 4 bases from V and 5 bases from J, leaving 18 bases between. The CDR3 extends over 16 amino acids. The CDR3 spells CASGSGLTLWDNEQFF. Here the CDR3 DNA reads TGTGCTAGTGGTTCGGGACTCACGTTATGGGACAATGAGCAGTTCTTC.

This sequence joins TRBV6-5 and TRBJ2-7; 12 bases map to TRBD2. The CDR3 is 15 amino acids. Trimming cost V 6 bases and J 1 base; bases outside gene matches: 4. Germline values: CDR1 MNHEY, CDR2 SVGAGI. The CDR3 nucleotides are TGTGCCAGCAGCCTAGCGGGAGGGCTGTCCTACGAGCAGTACTTC. Its protein product is CASSLAGGLSYEQYF.

The chain is built from TRBV6-1 and TRBJ2-5, with TRBD1 matching 7 bases. Germline V gene sequence: CDR1 MNHNS, CDR2 SASEGT. The CDR3 has 14 residues. The J segment lost 3 bases and the V segment lost 3 bases, leaving 4 bases of the junction unmatched. CDR3 nucleotide sequence: TGTGCCAGCAGTGAGGGACAGTCAAAAGAGACCCAGTACTTC. As protein: CASSEGQSKETQYF.

The chain carries TRBV6-5 and TRBJ1-5; TRBD1 aligns across 8 bases. J was trimmed by 6 bases and V by 6 bases; bases with no gene match: 7. CDR1 is MNHEY, CDR2 SVGAGI, per germline. This CDR3 comprises 14 residues. DNA for the CDR3: TGTGCCAGCAGATCCGGACAGGGATCTCAGCCCCAGCATTTT. Protein: CASRSGQGSQPQHF.

This clone showed up just once. The chain couples TRBV9 to TRBJ2-5; the match to TRBD1 covers 8 bases. Per germline, CDR1 SGDLS and CDR2 YYNGEE. V dropped 3 bases and J dropped 6; count of bases not matched to a gene: 16. This CDR3 has 17 residues. DNA for the CDR3: TGTGCCAGCAGCGGAGAGGGGGCAGGGGGCCTTCAGAAGACCCAGTACTTC. It specifies CASSGEGAGGLQKTQYF. Looking up the rest from reference TRBV9 and TRBJ2-5 gives the full variable domain: DSGVTQTPKHLITATGQRVTLRCSPRSGDLSVYWYQQSLDQGLQFLIQYYNGEERAKGNILERFSAQQFPDLHSELNLSSLELGDSALYFCASSGEGAGGLQKTQYFGPGTRLLVL.

CDR3 in DNA: TGTGCCAGCAGCAAAAGGGACAGGGGGAAACTAATTGGCTACGAGCAGTACTTC. Its protein is CASSKRDRGKLIGYEQYF. J is TRBJ2-7 and V is TRBV21-1; the D call TRBD1 from the table was never checked on the DNA. TRBV21-1 constitutes a pseudogene. CDR3 length: 18 residues.

The V and J genes are TRBV7-6 and TRBJ2-1; TRBD2 matches 7 bases. This CDR3 is 15 amino acids long. The J segment lost 2 bases and the V segment lost 5 bases, leaving 6 bases of the junction unmatched. Germline CDR1 reads SGHVS; CDR2 reads FNYEAQ. In DNA form, the CDR3 reads TGTGCCAGCAGCGGACGGGGGAGGGCCTACAATGAGCAGTTCTTC. Protein product: CASSGRGRAYNEQFF. Full variable domain (rest looked up from reference TRBV7-6 and TRBJ2-1): GAGVSQSPRYKVTKRGQDVALRCDPISGHVSLYWYRQALGQGPEFLTYFNYEAQQDKSGLPNDRFSAERPEGSISTLTIQRTEQRDSAMYRCASSGRGRAYNEQFFGPGTRLTVL.

This clone showed up just a few times. This chain connects TRBV7-2 to TRBJ1-6; no definite D call. CDR3 length: 16 amino acids. The germline V gene has CDR1 SGHTA and CDR2 FQGNSA. Trimming pared 5 bases from V and 0 bases from J, leaving 11 bases between. DNA of the CDR3: TGTGCCAGCAGCCCGGGGAGCGTCTCCTATAATTCACCCCTCCACTTT. This sequence encodes CASSPGSVSYNSPLHF.

This clone has a single count. V is TRBV12-2 and J is TRBJ2-7; TRBD2 was called by the table and not checked on the DNA. TRBV12-2 is tagged as a pseudogene. The CDR3 spans 13 residues. The chain's CDR3 is CARRPRGPYEQYF. The DNA of the CDR3 is TGTGCAAGGAGGCCGCGGGGGCCCTACGAGCAGTACTTC.

This clone was observed many times. The chain uses TRBV27 and TRBJ2-6, with D tentatively TRBD2 (5 bases). The CDR3 has 15 residues. CDR1 MNHEY and CDR2 SMNVEV come from the germline V gene (reference sequence). V was trimmed by 5 bases and J by 0 bases, leaving 8 bases between them. CDR3 loop: CASSRRSSGANVLTF. The CDR3 bases are TGTGCCAGCAGTCGGAGGAGCTCTGGGGCCAACGTCCTGACTTTC.

The V gene is TRBV5-1, the J gene TRBJ1-4; a possible D gene is TRBD1 (5 bases). Germline assignment: CDR1 SGHRS and CDR2 YFSETQ. Trimming pared 0 bases from V and 0 bases from J, leaving 6 bases between. The CDR3 is 15 residues long. Here the CDR3 reads CASSLEGATNEKLFF. CDR3 DNA sequence: TGCGCCAGCAGCTTGGAAGGGGCAACTAATGAAAAACTGTTTTTT.

This sequence joins TRBV9 and TRBJ2-5, with a weak D call TRBD2 (5 bases). The CDR3 is 14 residues long. Germline values: CDR1 SGDLS, CDR2 YYNGEE. The V end lost 3 bases, the J end lost 3 bases, and 12 bases lay between the germline ends. In DNA, the CDR3 is TGTGCCAGCAGCGAGAGGGCCTTCAAAGAGACCCAGTACTTC. It codes for CASSERAFKETQYF.

The chain is built from TRBV6-6 and TRBJ1-1; D is unclear. Germline CDR1 reads MNHNY; CDR2 reads SVGAGI (reference sequence). There are 13 residues in the CDR3. The V end was cut by 2 bases, the J end by 4 bases, with 8 bases between. The CDR3 protein is CASSYVGGTEAFF. DNA for the CDR3: TGTGCCAGCAGTTACGTGGGAGGCACTGAAGCTTTCTTT.

This chain uses TRBV7-9 with TRBJ1-2, with 7 bases lining up with TRBD1. This CDR3 comprises 14 residues. CDR1 is SEHNR and CDR2 is FQNEAQ in the germline V gene (reference sequence). V lost 5 bases and J lost 3; bases outside the gene matches: 6. CDR3: CASSPGQAHYGYTF. The CDR3 DNA reads TGTGCCAGCAGCCCAGGACAGGCTCACTATGGCTACACCTTC.

The chain couples TRBV7-3 to TRBJ2-2; no clear D gene. The CDR3 extends over 13 amino acids. CDR1 is SGHTA, CDR2 FQGTGA, per germline. V lost 6 bases and J lost 3, with 8 bases in between. CDR3 nucleotides: TGTGCCAGCAGTCAAAGCCACACCGGGGAGCTGTTTTTT. Its protein is CASSQSHTGELFF. The full variable domain, completed using reference TRBV7-3 and TRBJ2-2, is GAGVSQTPSNKVTEKGKYVELRCDPISGHTALYWYRQSLGQGPEFLIYFQGTGAADDSGLPNDRFFAVRPEGSVSTLKIQRTERGDSAVYLCASSQSHTGELFFGEGSRLTVL.

The V and J genes are TRBV12-3 or TRBV12-4 and TRBJ1-2; D gene uncertain. The CDR3 has 12 residues. Trimming removed 5 bases from V and 8 bases from J, with 12 bases in between. CDR3 DNA: TGTGCCAGCAGTGACCGGGGTGGAGGCTACACCTTC. It yields the protein CASSDRGGGYTF.

The rearrangement joins TRBV14 to TRBJ2-7, with 8 bases matching TRBD2. After removal of 3 bases from V and 6 bases from J, the junction contained 13 bases not matched to a gene. The CDR3 has 16 amino acids. Germline CDR1 is SGHDN and CDR2 is FVKESK. CDR3 amino acids: CASSQQPGLEGLEQYF. CDR3 nucleotide sequence: TGTGCCAGCAGCCAGCAACCGGGACTAGAGGGACTCGAGCAGTACTTC.